These T cell receptor beta chains were read from a single sample in a study of cytomegalovirus exposure and HLA in healthy donors. Libraries were prepared by immunoSEQ multiplex PCR; TCRdb keeps only in-frame clonotypes and omits some of them. The profile covers under 200,000 clones, with 65% to 90% appearing a single time and approximately 1.8% taken by the ten largest. The sample taken for sequencing was PBMCs. Receptor source: a human donor in good health. Both conserved end residues are part of each CDR3. The D gene is left open where the match is weak. Clone size appears in some rows only: once, few, many, or a class for an expanded clone.

once | TRBJ1-3 | TRBD1 | TRBV2 | TGTGCCAGCAGTATAGGGGGCTACTCTGGAAACACCATATATTTT | CASSIGGYSGNTIYF
- | TRBJ1-2 | - | TRBV2 | TGTGCCAGCAGTGATCGACCACCTAGGAGCTACACCTTC | CASSDRPPRSYTF
- | TRBJ1-2 | - | TRBV10-2 | TGCGCCAGCACCCCAAAAGGGGCAGACTATGGCTACACCTTC | CASTPKGADYGYTF
- | TRBJ1-5 | TRBD1 | TRBV7-8 | TGTGCCAGCAGCCCCTTCCAGGGGGTTAGCAATCAGCCCCAGCATTTT | CASSPFQGVSNQPQHF
- | TRBJ1-2 | TRBD1 | TRBV19 | TGTGCCAGTAATCCGACAGGGAATAGTAGCGGCTACACCTTC | CASNPTGNSSGYTF
- | TRBJ2-7 | - | TRBV2 | TGTGCCAGCAAGGCGGAAAGCTCCTACGAGCAGTACTTC | CASKAESSYEQYF
- | TRBJ2-1 | TRBD2 | TRBV2 | TGTGCCAGCAGAAAGGGGGTAGCGGGGGGGGTCAATGAGCAGTTCTTC | CASRKGVAGGVNEQFF
- | TRBJ2-3 | TRBD2 | TRBV2 | TGTGCCAGCAGTGATGGTCTAGCGGGGGCCAGGGTAGGGGGTACGCAGTATTTT | CASSDGLAGARVGGTQYF
- | TRBJ2-5 | - | TRBV18 | TGTGCCAGCTCACCGACTCTGGAGACCCAGTACTTC | CASSPTLETQYF
- | TRBJ1-5 | - | TRBV7-9 | TGTTCCAGCAGCTTCTTTAACAGGGTGTGGAATCAGCCCCAGCATTTT | CSSSFFNRVWNQPQHF
- | TRBJ2-1 | TRBD1 | TRBV7-3 | TGTGCCAGCAGCCCCGACAGGGACAATGAGCAGTTCTTC | CASSPDRDNEQFF
once | TRBJ2-2 | TRBD1 | TRBV25-1 | TGTGCCAGCAGTGTAGGCACAGGGGTTCGAAACGGGGAGCTGTTTTTT | CASSVGTGVRNGELFF
- | TRBJ2-5 | - | TRBV10-3 | TGTGCCACGAGTGTGGGGTCAAGCCCGTGGGAGCAGTACTTC | CATSVGSSPWEQYF
once | TRBJ2-1 | TRBD1 | TRBV9 | TGTGCCAGCAGCGTAGTTTCGGACAGGGTCGATGAGCAGTTCTTC | CASSVVSDRVDEQFF
- | TRBJ1-2 | - | TRBV27 | TGTGCCAGCAGTCGCCCGGGAACCTATGGCTACACCTTC | CASSRPGTYGYTF
- | TRBJ2-1 | TRBD2 | TRBV4-3 | TGCGCCAGCAGCCGGTACGCCCCGGGGACTAGCTACAATGAGCAGTTCTTC | CASSRYAPGTSYNEQFF
- | TRBJ2-7 | TRBD2 | TRBV5-4 | TGTGCCAGCAGCTCCATTCCGGCGGGGGGGCGCTACGAGCAGTACTTC | CASSSIPAGGRYEQYF
- | TRBJ2-3 | TRBD1 | TRBV6-4 | TGTGCCAGCAGTGACTCGGCAGGGGGCGCAGATACGCAGTATTTT | CASSDSAGGADTQYF
- | TRBJ1-2 | - | TRBV9 | TGTGCCAGCAGCGCCTCACAGTCAAGCTATGGCTACACCTTC | CASSASQSSYGYTF
- | TRBJ2-2 | TRBD1 | TRBV5-1 | TGCGCCAGCAGCCCTGGGACAGGGGTGTCCGGGGAGCTGTTTTTT | CASSPGTGVSGELFF
- | TRBJ2-7 | TRBD1 | TRBV9 | TGTGCCAGCAGCCCAAGGACAGGGCCCTCCTACGAGCAGTACTTC | CASSPRTGPSYEQYF
- | TRBJ2-1 | - | TRBV6-4 | TGTGCCAGCAGCCCACTAGGGGGGGCCCACAATGAGCAGTTCTTC | CASSPLGGAHNEQFF
- | TRBJ1-5 | - | TRBV28 | TGTGCCAGCAGTACAGGGACTCAGCCCCAGCATTTT | CASSTGTQPQHF
- | TRBJ1-2 | - | TRBV13 | TGTGCCAGCAGCGGGCAAACAGGGAAACTTTACTATGGCTACACCTTC | CASSGQTGKLYYGYTF